This is a list of T cell receptor beta chains from one sample in a study of metastatic and nonmetastatic thyroid tumors. TCRdb re-called clones from the PCR reads using MiXCR. This sample has 15,000 to 20,000 clones, with about 26% found just once. Material: adjacent normal tissue. These receptors originate from a female donor with papillary thyroid cancer or a benign thyroid nodule (not recorded which). Some clones in this sample may be carry-over from other donors' samples. Both conserved end residues are part of each CDR3. A D gene is named only where the DNA matches it firmly. The size field is filled for only some rows; it gives once, few, many or a size class.

abundance: .; v_gene: TRBV7-8; j_gene: TRBJ1-1; d_gene: TRBD1; CDR3aa: CASSLLRGQGEAFF; CDR3nt: TGTGCCAGCAGCTTGCTACGGGGACAGGGTGAAGCTTTCTTT
abundance: .; v_gene: TRBV20-1; j_gene: TRBJ2-7; d_gene: TRBD2; CDR3aa: CSARDQAGADEQYF; CDR3nt: TGCAGTGCTAGAGATCAAGCGGGAGCTGACGAGCAGTACTTC
abundance: .; v_gene: TRBV11-1; j_gene: TRBJ2-2; d_gene: TRBD1; CDR3aa: CASALRRGTGATGELFF; CDR3nt: TGTGCCAGCGCCCTTAGGAGGGGGACAGGGGCCACCGGGGAGCTGTTTTTT
abundance: .; v_gene: TRBV19; j_gene: TRBJ2-1; d_gene: .; CDR3aa: CASSMDRSYNEQFF; CDR3nt: TGTGCCAGTAGTATGGACCGCTCCTACAATGAGCAGTTCTTC
abundance: many; v_gene: TRBV11-2; j_gene: TRBJ1-5; d_gene: .; CDR3aa: CASSRAGSNQPQHF; CDR3nt: TGTGCCAGCAGCCGGGCAGGGAGCAATCAGCCCCAGCATTTT
abundance: many; v_gene: TRBV2; j_gene: TRBJ2-1; d_gene: TRBD2; CDR3aa: CASSNLAGGSYNEQFF; CDR3nt: TGTGCCAGCAGTAACTTAGCGGGAGGTTCCTACAATGAGCAGTTCTTC
abundance: few; v_gene: TRBV12-3/TRBV12-4; j_gene: TRBJ1-2; d_gene: .; CDR3aa: CASILQAGPFYGYTF; CDR3nt: TGTGCCAGCATTTTACAGGCAGGCCCCTTCTATGGCTACACCTTC
abundance: .; v_gene: TRBV30; j_gene: TRBJ2-7; d_gene: TRBD2; CDR3aa: CAWSAGLAAYEQYF; CDR3nt: TGTGCCTGGAGCGCCGGACTAGCGGCTTACGAGCAGTACTTC
abundance: .; v_gene: TRBV7-2; j_gene: TRBJ2-7; d_gene: TRBD2; CDR3aa: CASNLAGDIGEQYF; CDR3nt: TGTGCCAGCAACCTAGCGGGGGATATCGGCGAGCAGTACTTC
abundance: few; v_gene: TRBV10-1; j_gene: TRBJ2-3; d_gene: .; CDR3aa: CASSEEIAGTDTQYF; CDR3nt: TGCGCCAGCAGTGAGGAGATAGCCGGAACAGATACGCAGTATTTT
abundance: .; v_gene: TRBV11-2; j_gene: TRBJ2-7; d_gene: TRBD2; CDR3aa: CASSFGYSGFPYEQYF; CDR3nt: TGTGCCAGCAGCTTTGGGTATAGCGGGTTTCCCTACGAGCAGTACTTC
abundance: .; v_gene: TRBV20-1; j_gene: TRBJ2-7; d_gene: TRBD2; CDR3aa: CSASGLAKPSYEQYF; CDR3nt: TGCAGTGCCTCGGGACTAGCGAAACCCTCCTACGAGCAGTACTTC
abundance: few; v_gene: TRBV11-2; j_gene: TRBJ1-6; d_gene: .; CDR3aa: CASSLESGSNSPLHF; CDR3nt: TGTGCCAGCAGCTTAGAATCAGGGTCCAATTCACCCCTCCACTTT
abundance: .; v_gene: TRBV5-1; j_gene: TRBJ1-3; d_gene: TRBD1; CDR3aa: CASSLGGQGAGNTIYF; CDR3nt: TGCGCCAGCAGCCTGGGCGGACAGGGGGCTGGAAACACCATATATTTT
abundance: many; v_gene: TRBV27; j_gene: TRBJ2-2; d_gene: .; CDR3aa: CASSLGSLGTGELFF; CDR3nt: TGTGCCAGCAGTTTGGGCAGCTTAGGGACCGGGGAGCTGTTTTTT
abundance: few; v_gene: TRBV20-1; j_gene: TRBJ1-2; d_gene: .; CDR3aa: CSARDRSYGYTF; CDR3nt: TGCAGTGCTAGAGATCGCAGCTATGGCTACACCTTC
abundance: .; v_gene: TRBV2; j_gene: TRBJ1-5; d_gene: .; CDR3aa: CASSVGGASNQPQHF; CDR3nt: TGTGCCAGCAGTGTGGGGGGCGCGAGCAATCAGCCCCAGCATTTT
abundance: few; v_gene: TRBV6-1; j_gene: TRBJ1-5; d_gene: .; CDR3aa: CASSQQDNSNQPQHF; CDR3nt: TGTGCCAGCAGTCAACAGGATAATAGCAATCAGCCCCAGCATTTT
abundance: .; v_gene: TRBV28; j_gene: TRBJ1-6; d_gene: .; CDR3aa: CASSLYSGSYNSPLHF; CDR3nt: TGTGCCAGCAGTTTATATTCAGGGTCCTATAATTCACCCCTCCACTTT
abundance: few; v_gene: TRBV6-1; j_gene: TRBJ1-2; d_gene: .; CDR3aa: CASRQGFNYGYTF; CDR3nt: TGTGCCAGCAGACAGGGTTTTAACTATGGCTACACCTTC
abundance: .; v_gene: TRBV18; j_gene: TRBJ2-7; d_gene: TRBD2; CDR3aa: CASSPYTSGRETYEQYF; CDR3nt: TGTGCCAGCTCACCGTATACTAGCGGGAGAGAGACCTACGAGCAGTACTTC
abundance: .; v_gene: TRBV20-1; j_gene: TRBJ1-1; d_gene: .; CDR3aa: CSARDRQGREAFF; CDR3nt: TGCAGTGCTAGAGATCGGCAGGGGCGTGAAGCTTTCTTT
abundance: .; v_gene: TRBV28; j_gene: TRBJ1-1; d_gene: .; CDR3aa: CASISNTAGEAFF; CDR3nt: TGTGCCAGCATCTCTAATACGGCAGGGGAAGCTTTCTTT
abundance: .; v_gene: TRBV28; j_gene: TRBJ2-1; d_gene: TRBD2; CDR3aa: CASSRATSGRGNEQFF; CDR3nt: TGTGCCAGCAGCCGAGCGACTAGCGGGAGAGGGAATGAGCAGTTCTTC
abundance: .; v_gene: TRBV6-2/TRBV6-3; j_gene: TRBJ1-2; d_gene: .; CDR3aa: CASSPPSGLRGGNYGYTF; CDR3nt: TGTGCCAGCAGTCCCCCTAGCGGACTCAGGGGAGGAAACTATGGCTACACCTTC
abundance: few; v_gene: TRBV11-2; j_gene: TRBJ1-6; d_gene: .; CDR3aa: CASSSSTGPYSPLHF; CDR3nt: TGTGCCAGCAGCTCGAGCACAGGGCCCTATTCACCCCTCCACTTT
abundance: .; v_gene: TRBV6-4; j_gene: TRBJ2-7; d_gene: .; CDR3aa: CASSYGPRSYEQYF; CDR3nt: TGTGCCAGCAGTTACGGGCCCAGGAGCTACGAGCAGTACTTC
abundance: .; v_gene: TRBV11-1; j_gene: TRBJ2-1; d_gene: .; CDR3aa: CASTLRWIYNYNEQFF; CDR3nt: TGTGCCAGCACCCTCCGGTGGATCTACAACTACAATGAGCAGTTCTTC
abundance: few; v_gene: TRBV7-6; j_gene: TRBJ2-3; d_gene: TRBD2; CDR3aa: CASSPPRGSSVDTQYF; CDR3nt: TGTGCCAGCAGCCCCCCCCGCGGGAGTTCGGTAGATACGCAGTATTTT
abundance: .; v_gene: TRBV19; j_gene: TRBJ1-2; d_gene: TRBD1; CDR3aa: CASTPPGGRNYGYTF; CDR3nt: TGTGCCAGTACCCCGCCAGGGGGGCGCAACTATGGCTACACCTTC
abundance: .; v_gene: TRBV27; j_gene: TRBJ1-2; d_gene: .; CDR3aa: CASSLYTPGVGGGYTF; CDR3nt: TGTGCCAGCAGTTTATACACCCCAGGGGTTGGGGGGGGCTACACCTTC
abundance: .; v_gene: TRBV19; j_gene: TRBJ2-2; d_gene: .; CDR3aa: CASSIGANTGELFF; CDR3nt: TGTGCCAGTAGTATCGGAGCAAACACCGGGGAGCTGTTTTTT
abundance: .; v_gene: TRBV20-1; j_gene: TRBJ2-3; d_gene: .; CDR3aa: CSAQGWEADTQYF; CDR3nt: TGCAGTGCTCAAGGATGGGAGGCAGATACGCAGTATTTT
abundance: .; v_gene: TRBV19; j_gene: TRBJ1-5; d_gene: TRBD1; CDR3aa: CASRWDRGVENQPQHF; CDR3nt: TGTGCCAGTCGATGGGACAGGGGGGTAGAGAATCAGCCCCAGCATTTT
abundance: .; v_gene: TRBV20-1; j_gene: TRBJ1-1; d_gene: .; CDR3aa: CSGGQPNTEAFF; CDR3nt: TGCAGTGGGGGGCAGCCGAACACTGAAGCTTTCTTT
abundance: .; v_gene: TRBV6-1; j_gene: TRBJ2-1; d_gene: .; CDR3aa: CASSVWWGGHNEQFF; CDR3nt: TGTGCCAGCAGTGTGTGGTGGGGGGGCCACAATGAGCAGTTCTTC
abundance: .; v_gene: TRBV27; j_gene: TRBJ2-2; d_gene: .; CDR3aa: CASRQGGAVNTGELFF; CDR3nt: TGTGCCAGCAGGCAAGGGGGAGCGGTGAACACCGGGGAGCTGTTTTTT
abundance: few; v_gene: TRBV10-3; j_gene: TRBJ1-1; d_gene: .; CDR3aa: CAISAKGAMNTEAFF; CDR3nt: TGTGCCATCAGTGCGAAAGGGGCCATGAACACTGAAGCTTTCTTT
abundance: .; v_gene: TRBV3-1; j_gene: TRBJ1-2; d_gene: .; CDR3aa: CASSQTTGKGYGYTF; CDR3nt: TGTGCCAGCAGCCAAACCACAGGGAAAGGCTATGGCTACACCTTC
abundance: few; v_gene: TRBV28; j_gene: TRBJ2-1; d_gene: TRBD2; CDR3aa: CASSLRDGLSGIINEQFF; CDR3nt: TGTGCCAGCAGTCTCCGCGATGGCCTTAGCGGGATAATAAATGAGCAGTTCTTC
abundance: .; v_gene: TRBV6-1; j_gene: TRBJ1-1; d_gene: .; CDR3aa: CASSKLQGTEAFF; CDR3nt: TGTGCCAGCAGTAAACTTCAAGGGACTGAAGCTTTCTTT
abundance: few; v_gene: TRBV30; j_gene: TRBJ1-5; d_gene: .; CDR3aa: CAWSPGADQPQHF; CDR3nt: TGTGCCTGGAGTCCGGGGGCCGATCAGCCCCAGCATTTT
abundance: few; v_gene: TRBV24-1; j_gene: TRBJ2-2; d_gene: .; CDR3aa: CATEKRGFGTGELFF; CDR3nt: TGTGCCACCGAAAAGAGGGGGTTCGGCACCGGGGAGCTGTTTTTT
abundance: .; v_gene: TRBV20-1; j_gene: TRBJ2-3; d_gene: TRBD1; CDR3aa: CSAGRDSASTDTQYF; CDR3nt: TGCAGTGCTGGAAGGGACAGCGCAAGCACAGATACGCAGTATTTT
abundance: .; v_gene: TRBV6-1; j_gene: TRBJ2-1; d_gene: TRBD1; CDR3aa: CASRTGSSYNEQFF; CDR3nt: TGTGCCAGCAGGACAGGGAGCTCCTACAATGAGCAGTTCTTC
abundance: .; v_gene: TRBV7-2; j_gene: TRBJ2-7; d_gene: TRBD2; CDR3aa: CASSLVTSGNYEQYF; CDR3nt: TGTGCCAGCAGTTTGGTGACTAGCGGGAACTACGAGCAGTACTTC